Below are 20 T cell receptor beta chains sequenced from a single sample in a study of glioma-infiltrating T cells. TCR alpha and beta CDR3 regions were amplified from RNA using iRepertoire nested multiplex PCR. TCRdb passed the multiplex PCR reads through MiXCR, listing each CDR3 protein once. Of about 180,000 distinct CDR3 sequences listed, around 42% are singletons. The sequenced sample consisted of glioma tissue, nonneoplastic brain tissue, or PBMCs (not recorded which). The receptors shown here come from a human donor with low-grade glioma or glioblastoma, undergoing nonglioma brain surgery, or in good health (not recorded which).

In the case of this clonotype: This may arise from a read error, as a much more abundant clone is one base away. V is TRBV28 and J is TRBJ2-1, with a weak D call TRBD1 (5 bases). This CDR3 has 15 residues. Germline V CDR1 and CDR2: MDHEN, SYDVKM. This chain's CDR3 is CASSPPKWGHNEKFF. The CDR3 DNA reads as TGTGCCAGCAGTCCCCCCAAATGGGGCCACAATGAGAAGTTCTTC.

The chain uses TRBV4-1 and TRBJ2-2; D gene ambiguous. Germline CDR1 and CDR2: MGHRA and YSYEKL. There are 14 residues in the CDR3. Trimming cost V 1 base and J 4 bases, with 7 bases left between them. The CDR3 nucleotides read TGCGCCAGCAGCCAAGCCCAGGCCACCGGGGAGCTGTTTTTT. This gives the protein CASSQAQATGELFF.

This chain joins TRBV2 and TRBJ2-3; the D is unclear. The CDR3 consists of 13 residues. Trimming took off 2 bases at V and 8 bases at J, with 11 bases between the two ends. CDR1 is SNHLY, CDR2 FYNNEI, per germline. CDR3 residues: CASSESTESTQYF. The CDR3 region has the DNA TGTGCCAGCAGTGAATCAACGGAAAGTACGCAGTATTTT.

Of note for this clonotype: A read error may produce the germline difference seen at one junction end. This chain uses TRBV28 with TRBJ2-5, with a weak D call TRBD1 (5 bases). Germline V lookup: CDR1 MDHEN, CDR2 SYDVKM. The CDR3 is made up of 13 amino acids. As DNA, the CDR3 is TGTTCCAGCAGTTCAGGGTCCGAAGAGACCCATTACTTC. Encoded protein: CSSSSGSEETHYF.

V usage is TRBV6-6 and J usage is TRBJ1-2; D ambiguous. Germline loops: CDR1 MNHNY, CDR2 SVGAGI (reference sequence). The V end was cut by 6 bases, the J end by 0 bases, with 11 bases between. This CDR3 is 14 amino acids long. DNA for the CDR3: TGTGCCAGCAGGCCATCTCCCCCTAACTATGGCTACACCTTC. It encodes CASRPSPPNYGYTF.

This chain uses TRBV18 with TRBJ1-5; D is ambiguous. The V and J ends lost 4 bases and 0 bases respectively, with 10 bases between them. CDR1 and CDR2 (germline): KGHSH, LQKENI. This CDR3 is 15 amino acids long. CDR3 residues: CASSHVGDSNQPQHF. The CDR3 region has the DNA TGTGCCAGCTCACACGTTGGAGATAGCAATCAGCCCCAGCATTTT.

This clonotype was recorded many times. This chain uses TRBV28 with TRBJ1-2; D gene ambiguous. V dropped 4 bases and J dropped 4 bases, with 13 bases sitting between them. Germline CDR1 and CDR2: MDHEN and SYDVKM. The CDR3 extends over 14 amino acids. The CDR3 DNA reads TGTGCCAGCAGTTCCCCAGAGGGTTTCTATGGCTACACCTTC. Protein product: CASSSPEGFYGYTF.

This chain connects TRBV5-4 to TRBJ1-2; D uncertain. This CDR3 region has 14 residues. Germline lookup yields CDR1 SGHNT and CDR2 YYREEE (reference sequence). Trimming removed 0 bases at V and 8 bases at J, with 14 bases between. The CDR3 DNA is TGTGCCAGCAGCTTGGATGTAGTATCTTACGGCTACACCTTC. It specifies CASSLDVVSYGYTF. Full variable domain (outside the CDR3, taken from reference TRBV5-4 and TRBJ1-2): ETGVTQSPTHLIKTRGQQVTLRCSSQSGHNTVSWYQQALGQGPQFIFQYYREEENGRGNFPPRFSGLQFPNYSSELNVNALELDDSALYLCASSLDVVSYGYTFGSGTRLTVV.

This clonotype occurred a few times. The CDR3 here is CASSQEGGLASADTQYF. CDR3 DNA sequence: TGCGCCAGCAGCCAAGAGGGGGGACTAGCGAGCGCAGATACGCAGTATTTT. The chain recombines TRBV4-1 with TRBJ2-3; 10 nucleotides line up with TRBD2. V lost 0 bases and J lost 4; bases outside the gene matches: 7. The CDR3 length is 17 residues. Per germline, CDR1 MGHRA and CDR2 YSYEKL.

As to this clonotype: The junction does not match germline at one end; this may be a read error. The chain carries TRBV5-1 and TRBJ1-2; D possibly corresponds to TRBD1 (5 bases). Germline V CDR1 and CDR2: SGHRS, YFSETQ. This CDR3 has 16 residues. CDR3 protein: CGSSPGGSREIYGYTF. The CDR3, as DNA: TGCGGCAGCAGTCCCGGGGGTTCTCGGGAAATCTATGGCTACACCTTC.

This clonotype was detected many times. The V gene is TRBV3-1, the J gene TRBJ2-1; 10 nucleotides align to TRBD2. This CDR3 contains 16 residues. Germline V gives CDR1 LGHDT, CDR2 YNNKEL (reference sequence). V gave up 4 bases and J gave up 6 bases; unmatched junction bases: 9. The CDR3 loop reads CASSRRAGGPGNEQFF. DNA of the CDR3: TGTGCCAGCAGCCGTAGAGCGGGAGGGCCAGGCAATGAGCAGTTCTTC.

This clonotype was seen many times. CDR3 bases: TGTGCCAGCAGATCGGCACTAGCGGGAGATGTGGATACGCAGTATTTT. Protein product: CASRSALAGDVDTQYF. V and J are TRBV28 and TRBJ2-3; 11 positions match TRBD2. The CDR3 covers 16 residues. The trim removed 6 bases at V and 6 bases at J, leaving 11 bases unmatched. Germline CDR1 reads MDHEN; CDR2 reads SYDVKM.

This clonotype has just one count. A read error may be the cause here, since a much bigger clone is one base away. V is TRBV3-1 and J is TRBJ1-1; D unresolved. The CDR3 sequence is 13 residues long. Germline CDR1 reads LGHDT; CDR2 reads YNNKEL (reference sequence). The CDR3 region has the DNA TGTGCCAGAAGCCAAGATCCTGGGCGAGAAGCTTTCTTT. This translates into CARSQDPGREAFF.

On this clonotype itself: A much larger clone lies a single base off, so this may be a read error. The chain links TRBV3-1 to TRBJ2-1; 10 positions agree with TRBD1. CDR3 length equals 15 residues. Germline CDR1 and CDR2: LGHDT and YNNKEL (reference sequence). CDR3 bases: TGTGCCATCAGCCCCACAACCGGGACAGGGGTTGAGCAGTTCTTC. Translation: CAISPTTGTGVEQFF.

On this clonotype itself: This may be a read error, as it is one base from a much larger clone. The genes are TRBV7-2 and TRBJ2-1; TRBD1 agrees at 7 bases. The CDR3 is 14 residues long. V lost 3 bases, J lost 12 bases, and 11 bases stayed unmatched. Germline V gene sequence: CDR1 SGHTA, CDR2 FQGNSA. CDR3 in DNA: TGTGCCAGCAGCTTCGCCTCCCCCAGGACAGGGCAGTTCTTC. Translated: CASSFASPRTGQFF.

This chain links TRBV28 with TRBJ1-4; 11 positions agree with TRBD1. CDR3 length: 17 amino acids. V was pared by 6 bases and J by 5 bases, with 11 bases of the junction left unmatched. Germline values: CDR1 MDHEN, CDR2 SYDVKM. The CDR3 reads CASSLAGTGGGNEKLFF. DNA of the CDR3: TGTGCCAGCAGCTTAGCAGGGACAGGGGGGGGAAATGAAAAACTGTTTTTT.

This clonotype was seen more than once but under ten times. The chain employs TRBV7-2 and TRBJ2-1; perhaps TRBD2 as D (6 bases). Germline V gene lookup returns CDR1 SGHTA and CDR2 FQGNSA. V was trimmed by 1 base and J by 6 bases, leaving 13 bases between them. The CDR3 is 15 amino acids. The CDR3 loop is CASSLDLARTNEQFF. The CDR3 region has the DNA TGTGCCAGCAGCTTAGACCTAGCGCGAACCAATGAGCAGTTCTTC. The complete variable domain, with remaining parts taken from reference TRBV7-2 and TRBJ2-1, reads GAGVSQSPSNKVTEKGKDVELRCDPISGHTALYWYRQSLGQGLEFLIYFQGNSAPDKSGLPSDRFSAERTGGSVSTLTIQRTQQEDSAVYLCASSLDLARTNEQFFGPGTRLTVL.

Comments on this clonotype: The junction shows a germline mismatch at one end, possibly a read error. V gene TRBV6-9 combines with J gene TRBJ2-3, with 7 bases identical to TRBD1. This CDR3 is 15 amino acids long. CDR1 and CDR2 (germline): MNHGY, SVAAGI. In nucleotides, the CDR3 is TGTGACAGCAGTTACGCGCGAACAGGGGAAGATACGCAGTATTTT. Protein product: CDSSYARTGEDTQYF.

The table lists this clonotype with a count of one. This may be a read error: a much more frequent sequence differs by one nucleotide. CDR3 sequence (DNA): TGCGCCAGCAGCTCGGAGGGACAGCCTAGCACAGATAAGCAGTATTTT. This encodes CASSSEGQPSTDKQYF. The chain uses TRBV5-1 and TRBJ2-3; tentatively, D is TRBD1 (7 bases). The CDR3 totals 16 residues. The V gene's germline CDR1 is SGHRS and CDR2 YFSETQ.

This clonotype was detected ten times or more. The chain combines TRBV28 with TRBJ2-7; 8 positions agree with TRBD1. In germline, CDR1 is MDHEN, CDR2 SYDVKM. With V trimmed by 4 bases and J by 2 bases, 4 bases remained unmatched. The CDR3 extends over 14 amino acids. Written as DNA, the CDR3 is TGTGCCAGCAGTTCGTCGGGACAGGCCTACGAGCAGTACTTC. Its protein is CASSSSGQAYEQYF.